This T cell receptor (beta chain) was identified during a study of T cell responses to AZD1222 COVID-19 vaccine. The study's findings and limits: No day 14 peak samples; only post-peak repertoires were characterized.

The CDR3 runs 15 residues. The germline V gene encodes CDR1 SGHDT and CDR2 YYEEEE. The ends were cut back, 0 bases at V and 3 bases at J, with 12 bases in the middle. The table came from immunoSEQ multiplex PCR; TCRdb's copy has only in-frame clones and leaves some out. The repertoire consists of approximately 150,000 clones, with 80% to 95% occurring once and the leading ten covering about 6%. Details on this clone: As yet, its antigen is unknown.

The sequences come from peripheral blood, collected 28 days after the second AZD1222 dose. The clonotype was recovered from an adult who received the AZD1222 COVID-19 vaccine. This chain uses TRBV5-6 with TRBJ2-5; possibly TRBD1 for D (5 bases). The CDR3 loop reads CASSLEVRAKETQYF. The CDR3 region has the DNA TGTGCCAGCAGCTTGGAAGTCAGGGCGAAAGAGACCCAGTACTTC.